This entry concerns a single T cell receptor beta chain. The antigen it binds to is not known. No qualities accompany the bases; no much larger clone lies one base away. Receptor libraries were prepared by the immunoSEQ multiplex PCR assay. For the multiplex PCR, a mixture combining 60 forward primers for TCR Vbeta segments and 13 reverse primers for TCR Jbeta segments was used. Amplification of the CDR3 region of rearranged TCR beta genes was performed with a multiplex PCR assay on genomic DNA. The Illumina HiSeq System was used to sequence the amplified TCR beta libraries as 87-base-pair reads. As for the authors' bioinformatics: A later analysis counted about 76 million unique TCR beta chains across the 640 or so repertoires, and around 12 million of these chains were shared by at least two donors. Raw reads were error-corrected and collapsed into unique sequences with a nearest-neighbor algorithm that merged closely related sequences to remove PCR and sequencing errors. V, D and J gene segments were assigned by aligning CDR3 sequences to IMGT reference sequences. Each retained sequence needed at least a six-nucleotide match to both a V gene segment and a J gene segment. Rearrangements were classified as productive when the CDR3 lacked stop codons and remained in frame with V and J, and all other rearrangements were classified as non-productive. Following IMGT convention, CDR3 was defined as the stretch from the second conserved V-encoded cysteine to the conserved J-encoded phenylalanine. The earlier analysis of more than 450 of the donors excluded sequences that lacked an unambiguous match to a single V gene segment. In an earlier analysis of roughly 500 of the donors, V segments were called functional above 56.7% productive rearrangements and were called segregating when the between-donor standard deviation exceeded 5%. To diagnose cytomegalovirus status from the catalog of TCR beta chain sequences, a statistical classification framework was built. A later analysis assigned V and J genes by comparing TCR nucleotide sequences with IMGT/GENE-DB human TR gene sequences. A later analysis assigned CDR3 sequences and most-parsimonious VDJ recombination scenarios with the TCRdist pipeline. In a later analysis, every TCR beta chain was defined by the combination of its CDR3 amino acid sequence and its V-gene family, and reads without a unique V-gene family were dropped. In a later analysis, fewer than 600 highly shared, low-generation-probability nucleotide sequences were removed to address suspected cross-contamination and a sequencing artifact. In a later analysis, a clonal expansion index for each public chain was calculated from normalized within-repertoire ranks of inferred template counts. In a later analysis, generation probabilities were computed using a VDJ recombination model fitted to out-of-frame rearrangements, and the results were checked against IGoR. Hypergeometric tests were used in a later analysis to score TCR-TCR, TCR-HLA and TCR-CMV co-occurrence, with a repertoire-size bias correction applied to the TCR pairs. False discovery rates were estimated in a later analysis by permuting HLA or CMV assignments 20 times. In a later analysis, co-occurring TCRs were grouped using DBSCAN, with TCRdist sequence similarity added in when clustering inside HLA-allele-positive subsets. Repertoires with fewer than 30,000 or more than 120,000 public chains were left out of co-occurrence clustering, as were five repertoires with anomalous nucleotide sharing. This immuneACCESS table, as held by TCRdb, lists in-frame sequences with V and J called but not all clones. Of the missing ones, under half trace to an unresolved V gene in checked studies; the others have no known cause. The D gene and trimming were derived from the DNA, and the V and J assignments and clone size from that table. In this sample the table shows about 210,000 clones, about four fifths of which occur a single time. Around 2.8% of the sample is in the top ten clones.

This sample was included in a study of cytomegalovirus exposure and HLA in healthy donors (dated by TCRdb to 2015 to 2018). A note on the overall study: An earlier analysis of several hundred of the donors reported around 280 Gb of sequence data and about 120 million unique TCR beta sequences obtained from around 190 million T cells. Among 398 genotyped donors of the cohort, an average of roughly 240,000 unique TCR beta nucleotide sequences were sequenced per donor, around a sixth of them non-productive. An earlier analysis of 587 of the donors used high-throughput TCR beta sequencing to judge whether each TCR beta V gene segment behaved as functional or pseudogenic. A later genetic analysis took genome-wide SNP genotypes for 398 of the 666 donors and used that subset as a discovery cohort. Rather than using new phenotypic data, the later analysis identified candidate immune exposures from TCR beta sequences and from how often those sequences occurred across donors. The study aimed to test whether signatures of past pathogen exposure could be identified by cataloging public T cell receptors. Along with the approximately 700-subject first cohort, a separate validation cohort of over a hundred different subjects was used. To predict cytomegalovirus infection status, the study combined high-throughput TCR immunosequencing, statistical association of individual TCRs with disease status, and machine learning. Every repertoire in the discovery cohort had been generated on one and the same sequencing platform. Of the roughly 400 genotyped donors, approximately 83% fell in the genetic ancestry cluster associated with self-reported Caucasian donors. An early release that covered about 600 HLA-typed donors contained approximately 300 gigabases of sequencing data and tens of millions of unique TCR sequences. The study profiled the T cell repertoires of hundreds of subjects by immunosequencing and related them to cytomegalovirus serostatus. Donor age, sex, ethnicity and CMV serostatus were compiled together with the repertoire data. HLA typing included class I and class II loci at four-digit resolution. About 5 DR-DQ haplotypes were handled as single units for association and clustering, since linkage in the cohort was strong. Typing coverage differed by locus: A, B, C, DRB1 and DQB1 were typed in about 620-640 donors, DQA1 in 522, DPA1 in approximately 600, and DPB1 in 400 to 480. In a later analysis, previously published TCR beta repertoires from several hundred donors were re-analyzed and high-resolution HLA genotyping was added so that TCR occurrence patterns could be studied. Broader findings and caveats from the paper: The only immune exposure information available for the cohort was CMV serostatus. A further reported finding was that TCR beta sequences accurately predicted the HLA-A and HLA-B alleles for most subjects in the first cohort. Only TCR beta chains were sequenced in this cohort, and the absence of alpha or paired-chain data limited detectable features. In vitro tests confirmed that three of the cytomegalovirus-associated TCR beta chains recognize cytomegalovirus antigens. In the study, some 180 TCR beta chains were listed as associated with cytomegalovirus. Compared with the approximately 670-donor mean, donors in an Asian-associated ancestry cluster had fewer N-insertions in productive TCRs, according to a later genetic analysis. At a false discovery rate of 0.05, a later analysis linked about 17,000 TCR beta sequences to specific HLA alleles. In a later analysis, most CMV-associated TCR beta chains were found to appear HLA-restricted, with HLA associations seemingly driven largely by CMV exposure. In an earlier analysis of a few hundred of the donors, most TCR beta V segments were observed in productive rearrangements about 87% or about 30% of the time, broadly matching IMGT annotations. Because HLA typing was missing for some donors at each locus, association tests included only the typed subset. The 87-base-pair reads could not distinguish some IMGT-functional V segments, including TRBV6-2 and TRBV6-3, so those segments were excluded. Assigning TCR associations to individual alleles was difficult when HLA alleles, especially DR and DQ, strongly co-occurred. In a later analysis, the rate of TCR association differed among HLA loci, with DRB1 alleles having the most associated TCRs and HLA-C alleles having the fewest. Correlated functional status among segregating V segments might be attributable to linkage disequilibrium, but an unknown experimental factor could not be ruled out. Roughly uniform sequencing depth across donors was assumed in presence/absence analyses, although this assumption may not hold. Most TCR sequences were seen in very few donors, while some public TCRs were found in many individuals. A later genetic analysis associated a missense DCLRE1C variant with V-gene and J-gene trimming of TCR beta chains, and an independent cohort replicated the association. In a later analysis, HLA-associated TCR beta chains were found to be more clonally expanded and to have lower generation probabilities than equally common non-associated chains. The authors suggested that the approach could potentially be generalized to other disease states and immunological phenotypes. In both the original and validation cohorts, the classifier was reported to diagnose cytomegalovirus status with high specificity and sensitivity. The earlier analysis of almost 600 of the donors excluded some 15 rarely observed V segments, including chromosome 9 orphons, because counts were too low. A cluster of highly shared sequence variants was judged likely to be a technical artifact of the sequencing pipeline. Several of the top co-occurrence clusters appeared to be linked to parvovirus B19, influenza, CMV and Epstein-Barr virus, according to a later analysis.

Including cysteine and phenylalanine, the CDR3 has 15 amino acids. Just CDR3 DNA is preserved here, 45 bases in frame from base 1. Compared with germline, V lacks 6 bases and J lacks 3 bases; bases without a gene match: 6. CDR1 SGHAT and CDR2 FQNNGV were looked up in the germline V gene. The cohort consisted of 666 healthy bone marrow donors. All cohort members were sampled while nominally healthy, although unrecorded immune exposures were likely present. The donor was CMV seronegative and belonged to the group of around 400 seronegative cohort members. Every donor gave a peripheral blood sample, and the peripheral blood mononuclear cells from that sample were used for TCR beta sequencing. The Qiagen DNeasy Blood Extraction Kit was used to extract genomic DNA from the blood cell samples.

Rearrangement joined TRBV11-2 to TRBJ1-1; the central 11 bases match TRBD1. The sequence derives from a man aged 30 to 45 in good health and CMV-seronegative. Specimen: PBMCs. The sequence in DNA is TGTGCCAGCAGGAGGGACAGGGGGAGAGACACTGAAGCTTTCTTT. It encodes CASRRDRGRDTEAFF.